A single T cell receptor beta chain is shown here with its context. From germline, CDR1 is SQVTM and CDR2 ANQGSEA. V lost 7 bases and J lost 2; bases outside the gene matches: 2. The CDR3 has 11 residues. This record belongs to a study of blood T cell repertoires in COVID-19. About the research overall: The analysed material was cDNA or gDNA that came from T cells, B-cell-depleted T cells, or PBMCs.

Method: immunoSEQ multiplex PCR; TCRdb's copy keeps in-frame clones and lacks some. The table includes about 240,000 clones, more than 80% detected once. Sequenced material: peripheral blood. The TCR originated in a woman of 80 years or more with COVID-19, enrolled during active disease. This chain joins TRBV29-1 and TRBJ2-7, with 7 bases aligning to TRBD1. The DNA for the CDR3 is TGCAGCGGTGGGACAGCCTACGAGCAGTACTTC. Translated, it gives CSGGTAYEQYF.